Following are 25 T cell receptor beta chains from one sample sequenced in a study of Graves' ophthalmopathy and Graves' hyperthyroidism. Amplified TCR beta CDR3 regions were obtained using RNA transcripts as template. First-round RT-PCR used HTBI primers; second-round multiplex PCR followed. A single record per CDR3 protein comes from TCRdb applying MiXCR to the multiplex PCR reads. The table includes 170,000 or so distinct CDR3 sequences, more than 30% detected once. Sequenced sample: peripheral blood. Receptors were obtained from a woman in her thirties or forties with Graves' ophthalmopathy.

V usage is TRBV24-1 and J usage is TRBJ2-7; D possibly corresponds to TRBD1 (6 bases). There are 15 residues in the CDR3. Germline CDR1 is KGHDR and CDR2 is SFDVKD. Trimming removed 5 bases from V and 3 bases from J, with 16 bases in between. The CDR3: CATSGTRDNHYEQYF. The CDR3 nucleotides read TGTGCCACCAGTGGGACCCGGGACAATCACTACGAGCAGTACTTC.

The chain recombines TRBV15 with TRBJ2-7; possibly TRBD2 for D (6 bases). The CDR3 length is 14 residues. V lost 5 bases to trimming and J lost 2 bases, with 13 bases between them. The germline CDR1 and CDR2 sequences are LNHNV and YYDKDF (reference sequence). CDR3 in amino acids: CATSDLLATYEQYF. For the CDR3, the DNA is TGTGCCACCAGCGACCTACTAGCTACCTACGAGCAGTACTTC.

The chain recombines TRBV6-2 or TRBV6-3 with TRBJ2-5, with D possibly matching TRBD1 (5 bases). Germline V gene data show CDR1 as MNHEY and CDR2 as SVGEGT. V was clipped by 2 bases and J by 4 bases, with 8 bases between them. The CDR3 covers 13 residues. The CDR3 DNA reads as TGTGCCAGCAGTTACGGGGCTCGAGAGACCCAGTACTTC. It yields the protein CASSYGARETQYF.

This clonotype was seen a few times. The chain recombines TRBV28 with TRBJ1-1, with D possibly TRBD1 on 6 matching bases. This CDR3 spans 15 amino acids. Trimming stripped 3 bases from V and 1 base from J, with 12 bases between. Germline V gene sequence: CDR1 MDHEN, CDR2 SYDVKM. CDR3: CASSLGRGGNTEAFF. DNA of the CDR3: TGTGCCAGCAGTTTGGGGAGGGGGGGGAACACTGAAGCTTTCTTT.

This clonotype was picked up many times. The CDR3 DNA reads as TGTGCCAGCAGTTACCGAGGCAGCAGCTCCTATAATTCACCCCTCCACTTT. It specifies CASSYRGSSSYNSPLHF. The chain joins TRBV6-5 to TRBJ1-6; D uncertain. Between the trimmed V and J ends, which lost 2 bases and 0 bases, there was a span of 11 bases. CDR3 length: 17 amino acids. Germline V gene sequence: CDR1 MNHEY, CDR2 SVGAGI.

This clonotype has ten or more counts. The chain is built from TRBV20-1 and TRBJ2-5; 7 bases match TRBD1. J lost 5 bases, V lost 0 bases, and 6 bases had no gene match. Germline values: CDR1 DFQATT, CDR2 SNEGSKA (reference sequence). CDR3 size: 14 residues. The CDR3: CSARDVGGLETQYF. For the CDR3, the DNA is TGCAGTGCTAGAGATGTAGGGGGCTTGGAGACCCAGTACTTC.

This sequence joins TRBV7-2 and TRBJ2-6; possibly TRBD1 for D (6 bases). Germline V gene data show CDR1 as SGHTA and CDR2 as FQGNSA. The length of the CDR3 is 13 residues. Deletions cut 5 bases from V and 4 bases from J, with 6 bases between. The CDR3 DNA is TGTGCCAGCAGCGGGGGCGGGGCCAACGTCCTGACTTTC. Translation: CASSGGGANVLTF. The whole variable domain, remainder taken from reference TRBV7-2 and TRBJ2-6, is GAGVSQSPSNKVTEKGKDVELRCDPISGHTALYWYRQSLGQGLEFLIYFQGNSAPDKSGLPSDRFSAERTGGSVSTLTIQRTQQEDSAVYLCASSGGGANVLTFGAGSRLTVL.

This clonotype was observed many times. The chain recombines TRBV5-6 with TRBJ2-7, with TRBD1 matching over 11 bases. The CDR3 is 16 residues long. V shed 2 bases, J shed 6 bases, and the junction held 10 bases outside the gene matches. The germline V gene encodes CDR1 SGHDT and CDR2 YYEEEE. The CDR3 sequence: CASSFVPQDRGREQYF. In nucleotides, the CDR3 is TGTGCCAGCAGCTTCGTCCCGCAGGACAGGGGGCGCGAGCAGTACTTC.

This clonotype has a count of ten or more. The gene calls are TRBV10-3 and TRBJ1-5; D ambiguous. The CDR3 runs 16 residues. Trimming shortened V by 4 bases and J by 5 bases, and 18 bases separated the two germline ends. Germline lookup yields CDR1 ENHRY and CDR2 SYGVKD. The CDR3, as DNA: TGTGCCATCAGTGCAAATCCGGGTACGGGCGATCAGCCCCAGCATTTT. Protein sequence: CAISANPGTGDQPQHF.

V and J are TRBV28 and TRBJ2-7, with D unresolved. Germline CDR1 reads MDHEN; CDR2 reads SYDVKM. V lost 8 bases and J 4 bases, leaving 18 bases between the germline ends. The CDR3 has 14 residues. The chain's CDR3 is CASSTTPPRYEQYF. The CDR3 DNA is TGTGCCAGCTCCACGACTCCCCCGAGGTACGAGCAGTACTTC. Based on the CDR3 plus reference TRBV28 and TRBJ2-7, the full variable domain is DVKVTQSSRYLVKRTGEKVFLECVQDMDHENMFWYRQDPGLGLRLIYFSYDVKMKEKGDIPEGYSVSREKKERFSLILESASTNQTSMYLCASSTTPPRYEQYFGPGTRLTVT.

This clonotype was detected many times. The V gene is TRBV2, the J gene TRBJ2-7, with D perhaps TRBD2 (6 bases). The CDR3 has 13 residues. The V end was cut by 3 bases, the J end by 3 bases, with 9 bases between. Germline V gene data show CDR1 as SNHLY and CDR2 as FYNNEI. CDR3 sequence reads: CASSEMRGYEQYF. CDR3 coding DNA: TGTGCCAGCAGTGAGATGCGGGGCTACGAGCAGTACTTC.

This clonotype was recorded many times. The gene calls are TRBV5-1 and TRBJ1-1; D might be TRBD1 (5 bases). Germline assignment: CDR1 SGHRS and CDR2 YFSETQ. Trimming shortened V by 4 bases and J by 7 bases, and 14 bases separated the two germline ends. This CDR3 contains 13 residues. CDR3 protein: CASSPKPDSEAFF. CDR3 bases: TGCGCCAGCAGCCCCAAGCCTGACAGTGAAGCTTTCTTT. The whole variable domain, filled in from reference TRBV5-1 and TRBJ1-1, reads KAGVTQTPRYLIKTRGQQVTLSCSPISGHRSVSWYQQTPGQGLQFLFEYFSETQRNKGNFPGRFSGRQFSNSRSEMNVSTLELGDSALYLCASSPKPDSEAFFGQGTRLTVV.

The CDR3 protein is CASTLTSTYEQYF. The DNA for the CDR3 is TGTGCCAGCACTTTGACTAGCACCTACGAGCAGTACTTC. This chain joins TRBV28 and TRBJ2-7; TRBD2 aligns across 7 bases. The CDR3 contains 13 residues. Germline values: CDR1 MDHEN, CDR2 SYDVKM. Trimming cost V 7 bases and J 2 bases; bases outside gene matches: 5. The full variable domain, in which reference TRBV28 and TRBJ2-7 provide the parts outside the CDR3, is DVKVTQSSRYLVKRTGEKVFLECVQDMDHENMFWYRQDPGLGLRLIYFSYDVKMKEKGDIPEGYSVSREKKERFSLILESASTNQTSMYLCASTLTSTYEQYFGPGTRLTVT.

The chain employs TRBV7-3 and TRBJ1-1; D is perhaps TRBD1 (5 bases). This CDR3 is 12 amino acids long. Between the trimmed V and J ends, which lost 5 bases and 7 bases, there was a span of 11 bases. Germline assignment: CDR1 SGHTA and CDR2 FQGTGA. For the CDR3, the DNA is TGTGCCAGCAGCCTTCAGGGCGGTGAAGCTTTCTTT. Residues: CASSLQGGEAFF.

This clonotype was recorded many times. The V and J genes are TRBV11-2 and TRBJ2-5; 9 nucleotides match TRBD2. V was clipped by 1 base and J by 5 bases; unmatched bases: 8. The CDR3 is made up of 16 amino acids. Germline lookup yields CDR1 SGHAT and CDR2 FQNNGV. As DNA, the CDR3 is TGTGCCAGCAGCTTAGGGCGGGGGGGAAACTTGGAGACCCAGTACTTC. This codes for CASSLGRGGNLETQYF.

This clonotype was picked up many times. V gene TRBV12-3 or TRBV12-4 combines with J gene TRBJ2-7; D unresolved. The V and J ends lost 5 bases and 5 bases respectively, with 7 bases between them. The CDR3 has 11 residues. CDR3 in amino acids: CASSKFDEQYF. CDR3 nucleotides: TGTGCCAGCAGTAAGTTCGACGAGCAGTACTTC.

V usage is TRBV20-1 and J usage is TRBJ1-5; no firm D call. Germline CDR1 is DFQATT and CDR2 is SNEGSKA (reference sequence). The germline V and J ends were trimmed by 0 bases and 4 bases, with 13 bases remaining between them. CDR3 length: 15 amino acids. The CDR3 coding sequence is TGCAGTGCTAGAGATGGGATTAGAGTGAATCAGCCCCAGCATTTT. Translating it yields CSARDGIRVNQPQHF.

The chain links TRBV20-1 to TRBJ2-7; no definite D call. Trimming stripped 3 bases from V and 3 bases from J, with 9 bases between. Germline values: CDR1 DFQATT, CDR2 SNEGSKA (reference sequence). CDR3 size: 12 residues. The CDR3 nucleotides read TGCAGTGCTAGCCACCAGGACTACGAGCAGTACTTC. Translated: CSASHQDYEQYF.

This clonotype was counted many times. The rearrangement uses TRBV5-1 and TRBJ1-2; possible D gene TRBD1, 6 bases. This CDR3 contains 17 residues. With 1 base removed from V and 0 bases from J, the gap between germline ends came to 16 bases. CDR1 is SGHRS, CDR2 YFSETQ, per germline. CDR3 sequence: CASSLLGGREPNYGYTF. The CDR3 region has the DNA TGCGCCAGCAGCTTGTTGGGGGGCAGGGAGCCTAACTATGGCTACACCTTC.

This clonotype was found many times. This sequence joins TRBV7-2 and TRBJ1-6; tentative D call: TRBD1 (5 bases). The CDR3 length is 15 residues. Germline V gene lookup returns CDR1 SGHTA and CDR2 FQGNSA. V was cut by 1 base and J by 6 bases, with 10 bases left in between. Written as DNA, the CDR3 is TGTGCCAGCAGCTTAGGGGGGGGACTTAATTCACCCCTCCACTTT. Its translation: CASSLGGGLNSPLHF.

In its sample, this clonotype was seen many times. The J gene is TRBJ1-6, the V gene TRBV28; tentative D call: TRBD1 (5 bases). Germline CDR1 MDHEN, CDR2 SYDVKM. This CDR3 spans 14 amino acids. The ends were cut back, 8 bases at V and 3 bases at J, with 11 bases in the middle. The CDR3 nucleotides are TGTGCCAGCGGCGACAGCGGCTATAATTCACCCCTCCACTTT. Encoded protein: CASGDSGYNSPLHF. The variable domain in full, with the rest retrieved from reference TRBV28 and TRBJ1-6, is DVKVTQSSRYLVKRTGEKVFLECVQDMDHENMFWYRQDPGLGLRLIYFSYDVKMKEKGDIPEGYSVSREKKERFSLILESASTNQTSMYLCASGDSGYNSPLHFGNGTRLTVT.

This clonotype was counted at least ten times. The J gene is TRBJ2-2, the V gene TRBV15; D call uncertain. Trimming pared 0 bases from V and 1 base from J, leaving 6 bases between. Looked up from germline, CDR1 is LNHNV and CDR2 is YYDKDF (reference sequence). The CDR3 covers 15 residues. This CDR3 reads CATSRDRKNTGELFF. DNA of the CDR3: TGTGCCACCAGCAGAGACCGGAAGAACACCGGGGAGCTGTTTTTT.

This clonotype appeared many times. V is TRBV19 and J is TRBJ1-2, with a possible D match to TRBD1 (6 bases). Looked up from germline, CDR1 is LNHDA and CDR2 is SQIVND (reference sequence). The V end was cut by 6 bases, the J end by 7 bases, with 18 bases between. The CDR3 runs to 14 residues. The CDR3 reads CASRSGHMVLGYTF. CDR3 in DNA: TGTGCCAGTAGATCGGGACATATGGTGCTTGGCTACACCTTC.

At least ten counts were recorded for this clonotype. The CDR3 region is CASSLLFTGRETQYF. CDR3 DNA sequence: TGTGCCAGCAGTTTATTGTTCACAGGGAGGGAGACCCAGTACTTC. The chain couples TRBV27 to TRBJ2-5, with D possibly being TRBD1 or TRBD2 (6 bases each). This CDR3 has 15 residues. Between the trimmed V and J ends, which lost 1 base and 5 bases, there was a span of 14 bases. Germline V gene sequence: CDR1 MNHEY, CDR2 SMNVEV (reference sequence).

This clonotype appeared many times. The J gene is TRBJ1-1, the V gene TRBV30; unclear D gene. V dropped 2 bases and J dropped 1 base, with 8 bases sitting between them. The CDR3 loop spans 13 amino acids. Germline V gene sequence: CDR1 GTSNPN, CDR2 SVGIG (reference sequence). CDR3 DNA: TGTGCCTGGAGTAAATCAGCGAACACTGAAGCTTTCTTT. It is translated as CAWSKSANTEAFF. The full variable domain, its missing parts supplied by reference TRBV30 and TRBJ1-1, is SQTIHQWPATLVQPVGSPLSLECTVEGTSNPNLYWYRQAAGRGLQLLFYSVGIGQISSEVPQNLSASRPQDRQFILSSKKLLLSDSGFYLCAWSKSANTEAFFGQGTRLTVV.